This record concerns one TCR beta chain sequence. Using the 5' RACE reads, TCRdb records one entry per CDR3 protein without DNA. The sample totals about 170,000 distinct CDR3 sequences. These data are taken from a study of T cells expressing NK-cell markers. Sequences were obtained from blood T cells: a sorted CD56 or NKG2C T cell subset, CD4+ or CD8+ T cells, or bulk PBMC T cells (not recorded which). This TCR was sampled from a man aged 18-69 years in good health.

The CDR3 loop reads CASSLGWGGLQPQHF. The V and J genes are TRBV5-1 and TRBJ1-5; the TCRdb D gene call, TRBD1, has no DNA to confirm it. The CDR3 spans 15 residues. The V gene's germline CDR1 is SGHRS and CDR2 YFSETQ.